Detailed here is one T cell receptor (beta chain). The target antigen is unknown. The data were taken from a study of cytomegalovirus exposure and HLA in healthy donors. V was clipped by 4 bases and J by 5 bases, with 8 bases between them. Looked up from germline, CDR1 is KGHSH and CDR2 is LQKENI. The CDR3 is 12 amino acids. Findings and caveats of the study: Many donors shared some public TCRs, even though most TCR sequences were rare. It has been reported that TCR beta sequences accurately predicted the HLA-A and HLA-B alleles of most subjects. Overall, approximately 180 TCR beta chains were annotated as cytomegalovirus-associated. Trimming of TCR beta V- and J-genes showed a link, identified in a later analysis, to a missense DCLRE1C variant.

Both 60 Vbeta primers and 13 Jbeta primers went into the PCR. Sequenced by immunoSEQ multiplex PCR; TCRdb stores in-frame clones only, minus some. The table includes roughly 150,000 clones, approximately 83% detected once. The sequence came from a middle-aged man in good health and CMV-seronegative. The sample comprised PBMCs. J is TRBJ2-5 and V is TRBV18; D is perhaps TRBD1 (5 bases). CDR3 sequence reads: CASSQGMETQYF. CDR3 DNA: TGTGCCAGCTCACAGGGGATGGAGACCCAGTACTTC.